One and the same sample provided the 16 T cell receptor beta chains below, sequenced in a study of patients and donors after allogeneic stem cell transplantation. TCRdb ran MiXCR on the RT-PCR reads and lists one entry per CDR3 protein. Among 50,000 to 60,000 distinct CDR3 sequences listed, more than 10% were seen once. Sequenced input: blood, either unsorted or a sorted T cell fraction (not recorded which). These receptors came from a human donor who was either an allogeneic HSCT recipient or a stem cell or donor lymphocyte infusion donor (not recorded which). It is not recorded whose cells these are; they may come from a transplant donor.

With respect to this clonotype: This sequence may be a read error, since a much larger clone differs from it by one base. V is TRBV7-6 and J is TRBJ1-2; unclear D gene. The CDR3 runs to 14 residues. Germline CDR1 and CDR2: SGHVS and FNYEAQ. The CDR3 is CASSLQPGHYGYIF. The DNA of the CDR3 is TGTGCCAGCAGCTTACAGCCAGGCCACTATGGCTACATCTTC.

This clonotype has more than one count but fewer than ten. V is TRBV25-1 and J is TRBJ2-7; no clear D. The CDR3 contains 13 residues. The germline gives CDR1 MGHDK, CDR2 SYGVNS. The V and J ends lost 3 bases and 7 bases respectively, with 13 bases between them. CDR3 bases: TGTGCCAGCAGTGACACCTACAGAGGTGAGCAGTACTTC. It yields the protein CASSDTYRGEQYF.

This chain uses TRBV6-5 with TRBJ2-1, with 10 bases lining up with TRBD2. The CDR3 spans 15 residues. V dropped 2 bases and J dropped 5; count of bases not matched to a gene: 3. The germline gives CDR1 MNHEY, CDR2 SVGAGI. This CDR3 reads CASSYGTSADNEQFF. The CDR3 region has the DNA TGTGCCAGCAGTTACGGGACTAGCGCTGACAATGAGCAGTTCTTC.

This clonotype was recorded at least ten times. This chain connects TRBV24-1 to TRBJ2-7, with D uncertain. Trimming cost V 0 bases and J 6 bases, with 2 bases left between them. Germline CDR1 reads KGHDR; CDR2 reads SFDVKD. The CDR3 contains 11 residues. As DNA, the CDR3 is TGTGCCACCAGTGATTTGACCGAGCAGTACTTC. Amino acid sequence: CATSDLTEQYF.

The chain is built from TRBV12-3 or TRBV12-4 and TRBJ2-7; D possibly corresponds to TRBD1 (6 bases). The CDR3 has 14 amino acids. The V gene lost 6 bases and the J gene lost 0 bases, with 12 bases spanning the gap. DNA of the CDR3: TGTGCCAGCAGGGTGACAGGTCTCTCCTACGAGCAGTACTTC. It is translated as CASRVTGLSYEQYF.

The chain links TRBV13 to TRBJ2-6; D might be TRBD1 (5 bases). Trimming took 1 base from V and 2 from J, leaving 12 bases between them. Germline CDR1 and CDR2: PRHDT and FYEKMQ (reference sequence). The CDR3 is made up of 17 amino acids. The DNA for the CDR3 is TGTGCCAGCAGCTTAGTCAGGGTGAGCCCTGGGGCCAACGTCCTGACTTTC. Translation: CASSLVRVSPGANVLTF.

The CDR3 here is CASSETFRTEAFF. Here the CDR3 DNA reads TGTGCCAGCAGTGAGACCTTTAGGACTGAAGCTTTCTTT. This chain connects TRBV12-3 or TRBV12-4 to TRBJ1-1; no clear D gene. Trimming took off 5 bases at V and 5 bases at J, with 12 bases between the two ends. CDR3 length equals 13 residues.

This clonotype was picked up many times. CDR3 region: CASSKQGLVNYGYTF. DNA for the CDR3: TGTGCCAGCAGTAAACAGGGATTGGTTAACTATGGCTACACCTTC. The chain has TRBV27 and TRBJ1-2, with D perhaps TRBD1 (6 bases). CDR1 is MNHEY and CDR2 is SMNVEV in the germline V gene (reference sequence). There are 15 residues in the CDR3. The V and J ends lost 5 bases and 1 base respectively, with 14 bases between them.

This clonotype was detected a few times. This chain links TRBV5-4 with TRBJ2-1, with D tentatively TRBD2 (6 bases). The V end lost 3 bases, the J end lost 0 bases, and 16 bases lay between the germline ends. The CDR3 is made up of 17 amino acids. The V gene's germline CDR1 is SGHNT and CDR2 YYREEE (reference sequence). Written as DNA, the CDR3 is TGTGCCAGCAGCTCAGGCGGGGATTCGGGCTCCTACAATGAGCAGTTCTTC. It encodes CASSSGGDSGSYNEQFF.

Notes on this clonotype: The junction departs from the called germline gene at one end, perhaps through a read error. DNA for the CDR3: TGTGCCAGCAGTGAACTTGGGGCTACCTATAACTACAATGAGCAGCTCTTC. Protein product: CASSELGATYNYNEQLF. This chain joins TRBV2 and TRBJ2-1; D is possibly TRBD1 (5 bases). Germline CDR1 SNHLY, CDR2 FYNNEI. The CDR3 is 17 residues long.

This clonotype was detected only once. This rearrangement joins TRBV24-1 to TRBJ2-2; D is ambiguous. Between the trimmed V and J ends, which lost 0 bases and 1 base, there was a span of 5 bases. This CDR3 region has 15 residues. Germline CDR1 is KGHDR and CDR2 is SFDVKD. The chain's CDR3 is CATSDLRQNTGELFF. CDR3 nucleotides: TGTGCCACCAGTGATTTGCGGCAGAACACCGGGGAGCTGTTTTTT.

The chain carries TRBV29-1 and TRBJ2-3, with 9 bases that match TRBD2. This CDR3 has 15 residues. From germline, CDR1 is SQVTM and CDR2 ANQGSEA. The CDR3 protein is CTSRGASGKGDTQYF. In DNA, the CDR3 is TGCACCTCCCGGGGGGCTAGCGGGAAAGGAGATACGCAGTATTTT.

The CDR3 nucleotides are TGTGCCAGCAGCTTAGACGAGTTACAGTACTTC. Its protein is CASSLDELQYF. V is TRBV7-9 and J is TRBJ2-7; D gene unclear. Trimming removed 1 base from V and 10 bases from J, with 8 bases in between. Germline V CDR1 and CDR2: SEHNR, FQNEAQ (reference sequence). This CDR3 has 11 residues.

There are a few counts of this clonotype. CDR3 DNA: TGTGCCAGCAGTTTGGGACTAGCGGGAACCTCCTACGAGCAGTACTTC. It is translated as CASSLGLAGTSYEQYF. J is TRBJ2-7 and V is TRBV12-3 or TRBV12-4, with 13 positions matching TRBD2. The CDR3 length is 16 residues. J gave up 0 bases and V 3 bases, and 2 bases lay outside the gene matches.

V is TRBV7-9 and J is TRBJ1-2, with D maybe TRBD1 (5 bases). Looked up from germline, CDR1 is SEHNR and CDR2 is FQNEAQ (reference sequence). This CDR3 is 13 amino acids long. Trimming stripped 1 base from V and 8 bases from J, with 11 bases between. The CDR3 is CASSLEGTKGYTF. The CDR3, as DNA: TGTGCCAGCAGCTTAGAGGGGACGAAGGGCTACACCTTC.

This clonotype appeared many times. The rearrangement links TRBV29-1 to TRBJ1-2; D not resolved. This CDR3 comprises 11 residues. Deletions cut 4 bases from V and 3 bases from J, with 6 bases between. The germline CDR1 and CDR2 sequences are SQVTM and ANQGSEA. This chain's CDR3 is CSVGTDYGYTF. CDR3 nucleotide sequence: TGCAGCGTTGGGACGGACTATGGCTACACCTTC. The full variable domain, rest sourced from reference TRBV29-1 and TRBJ1-2, is SAVISQKPSRDICQRGTSLTIQCQVDSQVTMMFWYRQQPGQSLTLIATANQGSEATYESGFVIDKFPISRPNLTFSTLTVSNMSPEDSSIYLCSVGTDYGYTFGSGTRLTVV.